The subject of this entry is one TCR beta chain. V dropped 4 bases and J dropped 4; count of bases not matched to a gene: 9. CDR1 is SGHRS and CDR2 is YFSETQ in the germline V gene. This CDR3 is built from 16 residues. The data stem from a study of shared clonotypes between healthy human individuals. Replicate PCRs for sorted subsets used 200 ng DNA; this equaled some 30,000 T cell genomes. Profiled with immunoSEQ multiplex PCR; TCRdb holds only in-frame clones, not every one. The table shows 110,000 or so clones, with around 71% occurring only once. The sample taken for sequencing was memory CD8+ T cells sorted from blood. Noted subset: CD45RO+ cells pooled with CCR7-negative TemRA cells. The TCR comes from a woman aged 25-40 years in good health. The rearrangement uses TRBV5-1 and TRBJ1-3; 9 bases are shared with TRBD1. CDR3: CASSGSRDRVGNTIYF. CDR3 DNA: TGCGCCAGCAGCGGGAGCCGGGACAGGGTCGGAAACACCATATATTTT.